This entry features one T cell receptor beta chain sequence. This sample stems from a study of blood T cell repertoires in COVID-19. Overall study context: Samples taken during acute and convalescent COVID-19 were collected in the United States, Italy and Spain.

The V end was cut by 8 bases, the J end by 1 base, with 8 bases between. CDR1 and CDR2 (germline): MNHEY, SVGAGI. The CDR3 is made up of 12 amino acids. The method was immunoSEQ multiplex PCR; TCRdb's version includes in-frame clones alone and lacks a portion of them. The table lists under 300,000 clones, about nine tenths of them singletons, with 3% in the top ten. The chain recombines TRBV6-5 with TRBJ1-2, with D maybe TRBD1 (5 bases). The sequenced sample consisted of peripheral blood. The TCR comes from a woman aged 25 to 39 with active or convalescent COVID-19. DNA of the CDR3: TGTGCCAGCCGGGGGGGTAACTATGGCTACACCTTC. This sequence encodes CASRGGNYGYTF.